This entry lists 4 T cell receptor beta chains sequenced from one sample in a study of T cell responses to AZD1222 COVID-19 vaccine (dated by TCRdb to the early 2020s). What this sample's time point label stands for: baseline before first vaccination. Libraries were built with the immunoSEQ multiplex PCR assay. As stored in TCRdb, this immuneACCESS dataset retains in-frame rearrangements with V and J assigned. A fraction of the clones does not appear; measured against another copy, unresolved V genes explain less than half of the discrepancy, and the remainder lacks a known reason. This sample comprises over 150,000 clones, 88% of them detected only once. The top ten constitute around 5.9% of the sample. The sequencing used peripheral blood, collected on day 0 of AZD1222 vaccination. The receptor set was obtained from an adult in good health.

V and J are TRBV6-5 and TRBJ2-3; 11 bases are a match to TRBD2. The CDR3 contains 15 residues. With V trimmed by 6 bases and J by 4 bases, 6 bases remained unmatched. The germline V gene encodes CDR1 MNHEY and CDR2 SVGAGI. CDR3 DNA: TGTGCCAGCAGCCACACTAGCGGGAGCGCAGATACGCAGTATTTT. Translating gives CASSHTSGSADTQYF.

The gene calls are TRBV29-1 and TRBJ2-2, with D unclear. This CDR3 has 12 amino acids. CDR1 is SQVTM, CDR2 ANQGSEA, per germline. V was shortened by 7 bases and J by 6 bases, with 12 bases between the two germline ends. CDR3: CSGWEIAGELFF. CDR3 coding DNA: TGCAGCGGATGGGAAATCGCCGGGGAGCTGTTTTTT.

This clone was counted only a few times. The rearrangement uses TRBV19 and TRBJ2-2; perhaps D is TRBD1 or TRBD2 (5 bases each). The CDR3 contains 17 residues. V gave up 4 bases and J gave up 1 base, with 16 bases separating them. CDR1 and CDR2 (germline): LNHDA, SQIVND (reference sequence). CDR3 residues: CASSTHSGTKNTGELFF. CDR3 in DNA: TGTGCCAGTAGTACCCATTCCGGGACCAAGAACACCGGGGAGCTGTTTTTT.

This rearrangement joins TRBV19 to TRBJ2-7, with D possibly TRBD1 on 6 matching bases. This CDR3 comprises 14 residues. Per the germline V gene, CDR1 is LNHDA and CDR2 is SQIVND (reference sequence). Trimming cost V 4 bases and J 7 bases, with 17 bases left between them. The CDR3 DNA reads TGTGCCAGTAGTACCTGGGACACGGCTTGGGAGCAGTACTTC. The encoded protein is CASSTWDTAWEQYF.